Listed below are T cell receptor beta chains from one sample, sequenced in a study of T cells in Graves' hyperthyroidism and ophthalmopathy. TCRdb re-derived calls from the multiplex PCR reads in MiXCR, one entry per CDR3 protein. In the table there are 450,000 to 500,000 distinct CDR3 sequences, about 20% of which are singletons. The sequenced material came from blood. The receptors were sampled from a woman between 65 and 79 years old with Graves' ophthalmopathy. Each CDR3 is given with its conserved first and last residue. Fields, in order: D gene, V gene, CDR3 protein. D genes are given only for firm matches.

D gene: -
V gene: TRBV10-3
CDR3 protein: CATAPPGALSYGYTF

D gene: -
V gene: TRBV18
CDR3 protein: CASSPPGGQRNTIYF

D gene: -
V gene: TRBV28
CDR3 protein: CASSLYQGLGNTIYF

D gene: TRBD1
V gene: TRBV6-1
CDR3 protein: CASSGSGGKTEAFF

D gene: -
V gene: TRBV12-3/TRBV12-4
CDR3 protein: CASSLANGGELFF

D gene: -
V gene: TRBV20-1
CDR3 protein: CSASRLEETQYF

D gene: -
V gene: TRBV20-1
CDR3 protein: CSARGWGARTNEKLFF

D gene: -
V gene: TRBV30
CDR3 protein: CAWIPWWNTEAFF

D gene: TRBD1
V gene: TRBV10-3
CDR3 protein: CATGTGITYEQYF

D gene: TRBD1
V gene: TRBV2
CDR3 protein: CASTLTGGTGELFF

D gene: -
V gene: TRBV27
CDR3 protein: CASSPLGDLTGELFF

D gene: -
V gene: TRBV12-5
CDR3 protein: CASGPWRAETQYF

D gene: -
V gene: TRBV20-1
CDR3 protein: CSARTSVGGGTDTQYF

D gene: -
V gene: TRBV7-8
CDR3 protein: CASAYERYEQYF

D gene: -
V gene: TRBV4-3
CDR3 protein: CASSQDRPQDTQHF

D gene: -
V gene: TRBV9
CDR3 protein: CASSPPQRVNTGELFF

D gene: TRBD2
V gene: TRBV19
CDR3 protein: CASSGLAGRSYNEQFF

D gene: -
V gene: TRBV28
CDR3 protein: CASSPSGGGYGYTF

D gene: -
V gene: TRBV2
CDR3 protein: CASSDGQGHGYTF

D gene: TRBD2
V gene: TRBV3-1
CDR3 protein: CASSQVAGEGGELFF

D gene: TRBD2
V gene: TRBV10-3
CDR3 protein: CAISAHPGLGTSTDTQYF

D gene: TRBD1
V gene: TRBV6-1
CDR3 protein: CASRLTGYGYTF

D gene: TRBD1
V gene: TRBV28
CDR3 protein: CASSTPGTGNPEAFF

D gene: -
V gene: TRBV7-9
CDR3 protein: CASSLGQAGYTEAFF

D gene: -
V gene: TRBV5-5
CDR3 protein: CASSLTGYIFGYTF

D gene: -
V gene: TRBV5-1
CDR3 protein: CASSTDGSSGNTIYF

D gene: -
V gene: TRBV6-5
CDR3 protein: CASSYLVPAGRGWNTEAFF

D gene: -
V gene: TRBV6-2/TRBV6-3
CDR3 protein: CASSYYGNQGQFF

D gene: TRBD1
V gene: TRBV28
CDR3 protein: CASSQSTGTSYEQYF

D gene: -
V gene: TRBV20-1
CDR3 protein: CSARDRVGTSTDTQYF

D gene: -
V gene: TRBV4-1
CDR3 protein: CASSQEGRRSYEQYF

D gene: -
V gene: TRBV20-1
CDR3 protein: CSARDHRGRAHGTQYF

D gene: -
V gene: TRBV6-1
CDR3 protein: CASGRAGREGEQYF

D gene: -
V gene: TRBV30
CDR3 protein: CAWTNGNSYGYTF

D gene: -
V gene: TRBV5-1
CDR3 protein: CASSLLEGEVYEQYF

D gene: TRBD2
V gene: TRBV5-5
CDR3 protein: CASSNYAGGVYTGELFF

D gene: -
V gene: TRBV7-9
CDR3 protein: CASSQRGRETQYF

D gene: -
V gene: TRBV6-1
CDR3 protein: CASNTRVNTGELFF

D gene: -
V gene: TRBV12-3/TRBV12-4
CDR3 protein: CASSFTGPNQPQHF

D gene: -
V gene: TRBV20-1
CDR3 protein: CSAPTGTGRYNEQFF

D gene: -
V gene: TRBV7-2
CDR3 protein: CASSRNPFEAFF

D gene: -
V gene: TRBV7-2
CDR3 protein: CASSLTGQPRGYTF

D gene: TRBD1
V gene: TRBV12-3/TRBV12-4
CDR3 protein: CASRIGQGYGYTF

D gene: -
V gene: TRBV11-2
CDR3 protein: CASSLDGRGKPDTQYF

D gene: -
V gene: TRBV11-2
CDR3 protein: CASSPRGARETQYF

D gene: TRBD2
V gene: TRBV7-9
CDR3 protein: CASSFSGKSYNEQFF

D gene: TRBD1
V gene: TRBV28
CDR3 protein: CASSFRTGTGGETQYF

D gene: -
V gene: TRBV9
CDR3 protein: CASSVAMVPGELFF

D gene: -
V gene: TRBV14
CDR3 protein: CASSQDRLLPLHF

D gene: -
V gene: TRBV28
CDR3 protein: CASSRTRSSYEQYF

D gene: -
V gene: TRBV27
CDR3 protein: CASSPHINYGYTF

D gene: -
V gene: TRBV27
CDR3 protein: CASSLGRGSFEAFF

D gene: TRBD2
V gene: TRBV13
CDR3 protein: CASSGTSGTIGELFF

D gene: -
V gene: TRBV11-2
CDR3 protein: CASSLYVGTEAFF

D gene: TRBD2
V gene: TRBV19
CDR3 protein: CASSITSEAYNEQFF